The subject of this entry is one TCR beta chain. The CDR3 is made up of 16 amino acids. Trimming took 4 bases from V and 4 from J; bases not matched to a gene: 10. CDR1 is SGDLS, CDR2 YYNGEE, per germline. This table comes from immunoSEQ multiplex PCR, and its TCRdb copy is limited to in-frame clones, with some not included. In the table there are more than 9,000 clones, around 69% of which are singletons. Treatment of the sample: randomized to nivolumab then ipilimumab (arm A) or the reverse (arm B). Sorted cells were live CD3+CD8+, lacking CD19 and CD56, from PBMCs. The sample belongs to a study of sequential checkpoint blockade in melanoma. Whole-study context: Randomization was 1:1 between first-line nivolumab→ipilimumab and ipilimumab→nivolumab. Maintenance nivolumab came after either treatment sequence.

The material was CD8+ T cells sorted from blood (inferred from file names), obtained from a patient given nivolumab and ipilimumab in sequence. The clonotype comes from a human donor with melanoma. The V and J genes are TRBV9 and TRBJ2-2; 7 nucleotides align to TRBD2. The CDR3 DNA follows: TGTGCCAGCAGCCCAACCGCGGGAGTTCCCACCGGGGAGCTGTTTTTT. It specifies CASSPTAGVPTGELFF. Variable domain in full (rest from reference TRBV9 and TRBJ2-2): DSGVTQTPKHLITATGQRVTLRCSPRSGDLSVYWYQQSLDQGLQFLIQYYNGEERAKGNILERFSAQQFPDLHSELNLSSLELGDSALYFCASSPTAGVPTGELFFGEGSRLTVL.